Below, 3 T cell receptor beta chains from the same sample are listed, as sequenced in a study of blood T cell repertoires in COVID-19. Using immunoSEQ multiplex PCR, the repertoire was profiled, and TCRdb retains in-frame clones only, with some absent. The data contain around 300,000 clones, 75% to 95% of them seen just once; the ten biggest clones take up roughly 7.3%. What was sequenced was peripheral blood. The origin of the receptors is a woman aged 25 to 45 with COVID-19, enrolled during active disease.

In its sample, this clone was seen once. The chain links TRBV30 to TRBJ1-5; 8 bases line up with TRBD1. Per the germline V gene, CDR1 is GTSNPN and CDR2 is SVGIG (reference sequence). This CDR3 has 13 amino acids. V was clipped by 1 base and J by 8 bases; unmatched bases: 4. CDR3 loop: CAWSANRGKPQHF. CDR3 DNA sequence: TGTGCCTGGAGTGCAAACAGGGGGAAGCCCCAGCATTTT.

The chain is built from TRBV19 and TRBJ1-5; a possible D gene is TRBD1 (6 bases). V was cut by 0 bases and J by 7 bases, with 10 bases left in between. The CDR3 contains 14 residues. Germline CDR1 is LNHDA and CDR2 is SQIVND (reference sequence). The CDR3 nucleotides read TGTGCCAGTAGTATAGAAGGGGGTGAGCAGCCCCAGCATTTT. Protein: CASSIEGGEQPQHF.

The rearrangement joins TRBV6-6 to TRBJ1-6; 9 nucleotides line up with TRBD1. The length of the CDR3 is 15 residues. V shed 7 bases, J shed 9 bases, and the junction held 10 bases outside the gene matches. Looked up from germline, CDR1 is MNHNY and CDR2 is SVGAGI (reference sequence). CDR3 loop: CASTPRGTGTSPLHF. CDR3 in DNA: TGTGCCAGCACCCCCCGGGGGACAGGGACTTCACCCCTCCACTTT.